This TCR beta chain was captured by sequencing in a study of cytomegalovirus exposure and HLA in healthy donors. Regarding this clone: Its antigen is undetermined.

Germline CDR1 reads KGHSH; CDR2 reads LQKENI. Trimming removed 4 bases at V and 1 base at J, with 7 bases between. The length of the CDR3 is 13 residues. PCR employed 60 Vbeta and 13 Jbeta primers. The data were produced by immunoSEQ multiplex PCR, yet TCRdb's version contains in-frame clones alone and is incomplete. The table lists 60,000 to 95,000 clones, 65% to 90% of them singletons. Regarding the study as a whole: Apparent HLA restriction characterized most CMV-associated TCR beta chains in a later analysis. Available immune exposure information covered CMV serostatus only. Follow-up analysis later connected one missense variant in DCLRE1C with trimming of TCR beta V- and J-genes.

The receptor was derived from a man between 65 and 85 years old in good health and CMV-seropositive. Sequenced material: PBMCs. The gene calls are TRBV18 and TRBJ1-1, with D perhaps matching TRBD1 (5 bases). The CDR3 region is CASSQQANTEAFF. DNA of the CDR3: TGTGCCAGCTCACAACAGGCGAACACTGAAGCTTTCTTT.